These T cell receptor beta chains were read from a single sample in a study of graft-versus-host responses after intestinal transplantation. No antigen has been identified for these receptors. Clones were sequenced by immunoSEQ multiplex PCR, and TCRdb holds only the in-frame ones, with some missing. The table shows about 90,000 clones, with approximately 92% occurring only once. Source: unstimulated CD8+ T cells sorted from spleen or lymph node cells, taken before transplant. Receptors were obtained from a human donor who was the organ donor for an intestinal transplant. Each CDR3 is given with its conserved first and last residue. The D gene is left open where the match is weak. Expanded clones get a size class; other rows say once, few or many, or leave the size out.

CDR3 DNA: TGTGCCAGCAGTCCTCTGGGGGCCACAGATACGCAGTATTTT; CDR3 protein: CASSPLGATDTQYF; J gene: TRBJ2-3; clone size: .; D gene: .; CDR3 length: 14; V gene: TRBV6-5
CDR3 DNA: TGTGCCAGCAGTGAAACCATCAGATTTTACGAGCAGTACTTC; CDR3 protein: CASSETIRFYEQYF; J gene: TRBJ2-7; clone size: .; D gene: .; CDR3 length: 14; V gene: TRBV2
CDR3 DNA: TGTGCCAGCAGTCCCGGGACTAGCACAGATACGCAGTATTTT; CDR3 protein: CASSPGTSTDTQYF; J gene: TRBJ2-3; clone size: .; D gene: .; CDR3 length: 14; V gene: TRBV2
CDR3 DNA: TGTGCCAGTAGTATAGATCTGAGCGGAGAAGCTTTCTTT; CDR3 protein: CASSIDLSGEAFF; J gene: TRBJ1-1; clone size: .; D gene: .; CDR3 length: 13; V gene: TRBV19
CDR3 DNA: TGTGCCAGCAGCACCTTACTAGCGGGAGTAGACACCGGGGAGCTGTTTTTT; CDR3 protein: CASSTLLAGVDTGELFF; J gene: TRBJ2-2; clone size: .; D gene: TRBD2; CDR3 length: 17; V gene: TRBV7-3
CDR3 DNA: TGTGCCAGCAGCTTAGGACTAGCGGGGCCACTATACCAAGAGACCCAGTACTTC; CDR3 protein: CASSLGLAGPLYQETQYF; J gene: TRBJ2-5; clone size: .; D gene: TRBD2; CDR3 length: 18; V gene: TRBV7-9
CDR3 DNA: TGTGCCTGGAGTTTGGGGGAGGGCGCCCAGCCCCAGCATTTT; CDR3 protein: CAWSLGEGAQPQHF; J gene: TRBJ1-5; clone size: .; D gene: .; CDR3 length: 14; V gene: TRBV30
CDR3 DNA: TGTGCCAGCAGCAAAGTTTGGAAGTTTTGTACAGGGGAGGAGACCCAGTACTTC; CDR3 protein: CASSKVWKFCTGEETQYF; J gene: TRBJ2-5; clone size: once; D gene: .; CDR3 length: 18; V gene: TRBV21-1
CDR3 DNA: TGCAGCGCCGGGAGAACTAGCGGGGGCACAGATACGCAGTATTTT; CDR3 protein: CSAGRTSGGTDTQYF; J gene: TRBJ2-3; clone size: .; D gene: TRBD2; CDR3 length: 15; V gene: TRBV29-1
CDR3 DNA: TGTGCCAGTAGTATCGGAGGAATCGATGAGCAGTTCTTC; CDR3 protein: CASSIGGIDEQFF; J gene: TRBJ2-1; clone size: .; D gene: .; CDR3 length: 13; V gene: TRBV19
CDR3 DNA: TGCGCCAGCAGCTTGGATGAACAGGGGTCCCCAAATGAGCAGTTCTTC; CDR3 protein: CASSLDEQGSPNEQFF; J gene: TRBJ2-1; clone size: .; D gene: TRBD1; CDR3 length: 16; V gene: TRBV5-1
CDR3 DNA: TGTGCCAGCAGAGTGGGGGGGGACAACTATGGCTACACCTTC; CDR3 protein: CASRVGGDNYGYTF; J gene: TRBJ1-2; clone size: .; D gene: .; CDR3 length: 14; V gene: TRBV7-9
CDR3 DNA: TGTGCACGAAGGGAGTACGAGCAGTACTTC; CDR3 protein: CARREYEQYF; J gene: TRBJ2-7; clone size: .; D gene: .; CDR3 length: 10; V gene: TRBV7-7
CDR3 DNA: TGCAGTGACGTACCGACTGCCACCTTC; CDR3 protein: CSDVPTATF; J gene: TRBJ1-2; clone size: .; D gene: .; CDR3 length: 9; V gene: TRBV20-1
CDR3 DNA: TGTGCTAGTGGTTTGGCAACCGGGACAGGGACGCCTGATACGCAGTATTTT; CDR3 protein: CASGLATGTGTPDTQYF; J gene: TRBJ2-3; clone size: .; D gene: TRBD1; CDR3 length: 17; V gene: TRBV12-5
CDR3 DNA: TGTGCCAGCTCACCAGCAGGGCGGGAGACCCAGTACTTC; CDR3 protein: CASSPAGRETQYF; J gene: TRBJ2-5; clone size: .; D gene: .; CDR3 length: 13; V gene: TRBV18
CDR3 DNA: TGTGCCAGCAGTTTACAGGGGCGAGATGAAAAACTGTTTTTT; CDR3 protein: CASSLQGRDEKLFF; J gene: TRBJ1-4; clone size: once; D gene: .; CDR3 length: 14; V gene: TRBV28
CDR3 DNA: TGTGCCAGCAGCCACTACGAGCAGTACTTC; CDR3 protein: CASSHYEQYF; J gene: TRBJ2-7; clone size: .; D gene: .; CDR3 length: 10; V gene: TRBV2
CDR3 DNA: TGTGCCAGCAGTTACTCCGGACAGGGGTACCCTGAAGCTTTCTTT; CDR3 protein: CASSYSGQGYPEAFF; J gene: TRBJ1-1; clone size: .; D gene: TRBD1; CDR3 length: 15; V gene: TRBV6-5
CDR3 DNA: TGTGCCAGCAGTTTCGGGACAGGGGGCAATGAGCAGTTCTTC; CDR3 protein: CASSFGTGGNEQFF; J gene: TRBJ2-1; clone size: .; D gene: TRBD1; CDR3 length: 14; V gene: TRBV27
CDR3 DNA: TGTGCCAGTAGCCGAAGACAGGGGTATGAGCAGTTCTTC; CDR3 protein: CASSRRQGYEQFF; J gene: TRBJ2-1; clone size: .; D gene: TRBD1; CDR3 length: 13; V gene: TRBV19
CDR3 DNA: TGTGCCAGCTCACCACAGGGGGGGAGCACAGATACGCAGTATTTT; CDR3 protein: CASSPQGGSTDTQYF; J gene: TRBJ2-3; clone size: .; D gene: .; CDR3 length: 15; V gene: TRBV18
CDR3 DNA: TGTGCCAGCAGCTTAATTCCGGGTTTCCTGGGCTACACCTTC; CDR3 protein: CASSLIPGFLGYTF; J gene: TRBJ1-2; clone size: .; D gene: .; CDR3 length: 14; V gene: TRBV11-2
CDR3 DNA: TGTGCCAGCAGCTTAGCGTTACGAGGGAGCGGCACCGGGGAGCTGTTTTTT; CDR3 protein: CASSLALRGSGTGELFF; J gene: TRBJ2-2; clone size: .; D gene: .; CDR3 length: 17; V gene: TRBV7-2
CDR3 DNA: TGTGCCAGCAGCTTATGTACTCTACAGGGAGCGTGTGAGCAGTTCTTC; CDR3 protein: CASSLCTLQGACEQFF; J gene: TRBJ2-1; clone size: .; D gene: .; CDR3 length: 16; V gene: TRBV11-2
CDR3 DNA: TGTGCCAGCAGCGGCGACTGGCCCTGGGAGCAGTTCTTC; CDR3 protein: CASSGDWPWEQFF; J gene: TRBJ2-1; clone size: once; D gene: .; CDR3 length: 13; V gene: TRBV9
CDR3 DNA: TGTGCCAGCAGTGGGGGACTAGCGGGAGGACCATTATACGAGCAGTACTTC; CDR3 protein: CASSGGLAGGPLYEQYF; J gene: TRBJ2-7; clone size: .; D gene: TRBD2; CDR3 length: 17; V gene: TRBV27
CDR3 DNA: TGTGCCAGCAGCCCAGGGGGCACTGAAGCTTTCTTT; CDR3 protein: CASSPGGTEAFF; J gene: TRBJ1-1; clone size: .; D gene: TRBD1; CDR3 length: 12; V gene: TRBV7-3
CDR3 DNA: TGTGCCAGCAGCCGACCCGACAGGGAAGCGGTCAATCAGCCCCAGCATTTT; CDR3 protein: CASSRPDREAVNQPQHF; J gene: TRBJ1-5; clone size: .; D gene: TRBD1; CDR3 length: 17; V gene: TRBV7-9